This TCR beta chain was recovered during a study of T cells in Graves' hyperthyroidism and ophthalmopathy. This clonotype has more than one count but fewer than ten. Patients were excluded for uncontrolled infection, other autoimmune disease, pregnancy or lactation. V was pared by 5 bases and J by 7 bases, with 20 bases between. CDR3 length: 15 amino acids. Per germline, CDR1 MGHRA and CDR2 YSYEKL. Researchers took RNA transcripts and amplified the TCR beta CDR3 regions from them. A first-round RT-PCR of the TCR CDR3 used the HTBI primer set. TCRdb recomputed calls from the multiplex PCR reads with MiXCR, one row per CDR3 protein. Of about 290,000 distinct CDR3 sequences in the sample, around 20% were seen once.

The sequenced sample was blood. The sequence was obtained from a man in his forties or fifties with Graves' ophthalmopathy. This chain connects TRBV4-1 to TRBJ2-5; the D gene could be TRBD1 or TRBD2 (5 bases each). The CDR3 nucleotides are TGCGCCAGCAGCGCAGCCTCCGGGGCTCTTACGACCCAGTACTTC. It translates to CASSAASGALTTQYF.